This TCR beta chain emerged from a study of T cell changes during pregnancy in multiple sclerosis. Germline CDR1 and CDR2: MNHEY and SMNVEV (reference sequence). This CDR3 region has 17 residues. V shed 7 bases, J shed 2 bases, and the junction held 11 bases outside the gene matches. Assay: immunoSEQ multiplex PCR; the TCRdb copy retains only in-frame clones and omits some. The sample includes about 59,000 clones, roughly 94% of them seen just once. This clonotype was sampled from a female donor with multiple sclerosis, enrolled in a pregnancy study. The sequencing here drew on CD8+ T cells from peripheral blood mononuclear cells, taken after pregnancy. V is TRBV27 and J is TRBJ2-2; TRBD1 agrees at 9 bases. The CDR3 DNA reads TGTGCCAGCACCCCGGACAGGGGAGGTTTCAACACCGGGGAGCTGTTTTTT. The encoded protein is CASTPDRGGFNTGELFF.